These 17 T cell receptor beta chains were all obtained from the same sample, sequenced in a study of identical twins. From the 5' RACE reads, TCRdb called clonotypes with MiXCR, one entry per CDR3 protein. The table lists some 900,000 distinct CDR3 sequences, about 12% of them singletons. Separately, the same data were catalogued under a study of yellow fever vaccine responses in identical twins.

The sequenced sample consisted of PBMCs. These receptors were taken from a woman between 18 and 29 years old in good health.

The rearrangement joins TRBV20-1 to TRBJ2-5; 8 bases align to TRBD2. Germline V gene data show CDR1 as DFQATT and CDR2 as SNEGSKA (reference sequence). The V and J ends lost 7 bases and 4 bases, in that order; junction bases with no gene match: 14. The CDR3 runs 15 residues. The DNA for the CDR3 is TGCAGTGTGCAAACGGGGGGGGGAAGCGGAGAGACCCAGTACTTC. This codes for CSVQTGGGSGETQYF.

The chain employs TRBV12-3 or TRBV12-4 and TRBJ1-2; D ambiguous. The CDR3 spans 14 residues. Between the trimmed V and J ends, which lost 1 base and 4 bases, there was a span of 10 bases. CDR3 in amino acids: CASSLVDTVYGYTF. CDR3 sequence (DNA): TGTGCCAGCAGTTTAGTTGACACCGTCTATGGCTACACCTTC.

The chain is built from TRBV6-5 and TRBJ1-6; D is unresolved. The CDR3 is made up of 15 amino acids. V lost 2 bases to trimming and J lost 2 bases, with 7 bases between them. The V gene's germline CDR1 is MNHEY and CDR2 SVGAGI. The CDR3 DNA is TGTGCCAGCAGTTACGGTGTTACCTATAATTCACCCCTCCACTTT. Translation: CASSYGVTYNSPLHF.

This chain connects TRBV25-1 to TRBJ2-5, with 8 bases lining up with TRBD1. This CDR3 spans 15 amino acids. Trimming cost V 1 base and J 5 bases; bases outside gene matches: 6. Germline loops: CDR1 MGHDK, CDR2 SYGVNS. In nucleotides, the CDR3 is TGTGCCAGCAGTGAATTAGGGCAGGGGGCTGAGACCCAGTACTTC. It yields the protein CASSELGQGAETQYF.

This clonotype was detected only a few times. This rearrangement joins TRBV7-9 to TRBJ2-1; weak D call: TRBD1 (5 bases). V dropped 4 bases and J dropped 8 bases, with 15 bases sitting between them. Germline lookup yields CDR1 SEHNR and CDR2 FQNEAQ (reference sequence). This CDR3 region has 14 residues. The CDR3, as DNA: TGTGCCAGCAGCTCCAAGGGGCGCGCCGATGAGCAGTTCTTC. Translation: CASSSKGRADEQFF.

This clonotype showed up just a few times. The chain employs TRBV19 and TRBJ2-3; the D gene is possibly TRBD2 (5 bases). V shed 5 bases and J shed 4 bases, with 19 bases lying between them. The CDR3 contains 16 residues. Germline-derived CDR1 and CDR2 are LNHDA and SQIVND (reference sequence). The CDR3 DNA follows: TGTGCCAGTAGTTTACAGTGGAGGTCTGTTTCAGATACGCAGTATTTT. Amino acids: CASSLQWRSVSDTQYF.

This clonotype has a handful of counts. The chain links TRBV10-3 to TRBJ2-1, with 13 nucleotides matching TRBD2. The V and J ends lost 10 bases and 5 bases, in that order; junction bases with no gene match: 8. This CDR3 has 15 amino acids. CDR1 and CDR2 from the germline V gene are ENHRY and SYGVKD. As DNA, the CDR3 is TGTGCCACCCGGACTAGCGGGGGAGGTAACAATGAGCAGTTCTTC. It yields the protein CATRTSGGGNNEQFF.

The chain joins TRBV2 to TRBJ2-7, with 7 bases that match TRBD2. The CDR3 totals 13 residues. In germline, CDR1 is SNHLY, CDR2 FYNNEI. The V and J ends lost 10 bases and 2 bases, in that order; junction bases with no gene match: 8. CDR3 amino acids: CATSGGGPYEQYF. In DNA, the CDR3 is TGTGCCACATCGGGGGGAGGGCCCTACGAGCAGTACTTC.

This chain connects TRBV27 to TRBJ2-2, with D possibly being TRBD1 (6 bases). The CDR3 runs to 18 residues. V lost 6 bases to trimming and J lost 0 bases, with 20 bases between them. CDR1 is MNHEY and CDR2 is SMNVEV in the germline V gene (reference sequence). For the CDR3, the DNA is TGTGCCAGCAGCCCCAGACAGGCCGTCTTAGCGAACACCGGGGAGCTGTTTTTT. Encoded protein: CASSPRQAVLANTGELFF.

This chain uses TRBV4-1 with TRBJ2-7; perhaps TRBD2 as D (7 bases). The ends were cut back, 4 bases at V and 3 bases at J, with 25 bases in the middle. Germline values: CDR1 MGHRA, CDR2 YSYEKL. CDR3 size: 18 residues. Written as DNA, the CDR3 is TGCGCCAGCAGCCGGGGGGGGCTAGCGGAGCCGGAATTCTACGAGCAGTACTTC. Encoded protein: CASSRGGLAEPEFYEQYF.

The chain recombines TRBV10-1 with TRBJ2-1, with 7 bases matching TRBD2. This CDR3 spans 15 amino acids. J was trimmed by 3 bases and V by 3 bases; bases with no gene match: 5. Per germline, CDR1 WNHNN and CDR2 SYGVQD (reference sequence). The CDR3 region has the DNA TGCGCCAGCAGTGACTCGGGGGGTCTCTACAATGAGCAGTTCTTC. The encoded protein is CASSDSGGLYNEQFF.

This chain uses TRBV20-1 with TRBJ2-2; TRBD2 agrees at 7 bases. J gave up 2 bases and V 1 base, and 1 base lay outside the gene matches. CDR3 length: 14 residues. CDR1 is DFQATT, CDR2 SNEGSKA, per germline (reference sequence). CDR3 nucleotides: TGCAGTGCTAGAGCGGGGGGAAACACCGGGGAGCTGTTTTTT. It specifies CSARAGGNTGELFF.

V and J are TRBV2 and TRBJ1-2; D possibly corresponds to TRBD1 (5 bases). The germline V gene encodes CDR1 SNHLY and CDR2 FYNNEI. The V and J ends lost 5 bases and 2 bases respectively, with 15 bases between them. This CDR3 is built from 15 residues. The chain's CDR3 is CASSLQEGTNYGYTF. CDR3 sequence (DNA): TGTGCCAGCAGTTTACAGGAAGGCACGAACTATGGCTACACCTTC.

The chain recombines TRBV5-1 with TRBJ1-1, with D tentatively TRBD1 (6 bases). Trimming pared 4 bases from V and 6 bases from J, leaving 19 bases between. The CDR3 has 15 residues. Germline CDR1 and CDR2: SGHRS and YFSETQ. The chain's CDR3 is CASSQDWGLLPEAFF. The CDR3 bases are TGCGCCAGCAGCCAGGACTGGGGGCTTTTACCTGAAGCTTTCTTT.

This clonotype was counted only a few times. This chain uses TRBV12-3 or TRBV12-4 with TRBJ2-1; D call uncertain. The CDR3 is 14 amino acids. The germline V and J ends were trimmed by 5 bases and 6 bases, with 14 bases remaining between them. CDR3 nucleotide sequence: TGTGCCAGCAGTCCCTGGGGTACCTTCAATGAGCAGTTCTTC. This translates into CASSPWGTFNEQFF.

The CDR3 reads CASSQVYGTEAFF. DNA for the CDR3: TGTGCCAGCAGCCAAGTGTATGGTACTGAAGCTTTCTTT. V usage is TRBV3-1 and J usage is TRBJ1-1, with no clear D. The germline V gene has CDR1 LGHDT and CDR2 YNNKEL (reference sequence). Trimming took off 1 base at V and 5 bases at J, with 8 bases between the two ends. The CDR3 runs to 13 residues.

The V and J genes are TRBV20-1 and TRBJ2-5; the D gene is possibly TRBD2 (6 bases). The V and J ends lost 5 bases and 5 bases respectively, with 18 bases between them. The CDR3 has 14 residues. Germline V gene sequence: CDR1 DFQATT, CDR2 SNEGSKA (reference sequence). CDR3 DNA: TGCAGTGCTCTTACTCGCGGGATCGAGGAGACCCAGTACTTC. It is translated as CSALTRGIEETQYF.